Following are 31 T cell receptor beta chains from one sample sequenced in a study of CD8+ T cells in alopecia areata listed by TCRdb under 2018. Receptor libraries were prepared by the immunoSEQ multiplex PCR assay. RNA was extracted from all samples and reverse transcribed into cDNA as template for TCR sequencing. Entries here come from immuneACCESS through TCRdb and include only in-frame sequences with V and J called. Some clones fail to appear in such tables; in the studies checked, an unresolved V gene covers under half of the shortfall, and the cause of the remainder is unknown. Here the sample has 120,000 to 150,000 clones; around 47% occur a single time. The ten largest account for about 6.4% of the sample. The sample was CD4+ T cells sorted from blood. The receptors originated from a human donor with alopecia areata.

The rearrangement joins TRBV19 to TRBJ2-1, with 8 positions matching TRBD1. Germline V CDR1 and CDR2: LNHDA, SQIVND (reference sequence). This CDR3 contains 12 residues. V lost 6 bases, J lost 16 bases, and 11 bases stayed unmatched. CDR3 sequence (DNA): TGTGCCAGTAGCCCACAGCTGGGACAGGTATTCTTC. This encodes CASSPQLGQVFF.

This clone is a singleton in its sample. V is TRBV5-4 and J is TRBJ2-6; 7 bases line up with TRBD1. There are 15 residues in the CDR3. The germline V gene encodes CDR1 SGHNT and CDR2 YYREEE (reference sequence). Trimming at V came to 3 bases and at J to 4 bases, leaving 4 bases not matched to a gene. CDR3: CASSSTGSGANVLTF. CDR3 in DNA: TGTGCCAGCAGCTCGACAGGGTCCGGGGCCAACGTCCTGACTTTC.

This clone has just a few counts. J is TRBJ1-2 and V is TRBV7-3; D is undetermined. The V gene lost 2 bases and the J gene lost 10 bases, with 14 bases spanning the gap. CDR3 length equals 13 residues. Germline CDR1 and CDR2: SGHTA and FQGTGA. CDR3 coding DNA: TGTGCCAGCAGCTTATACCCTGGTTTGGACTACACCTTC. Amino acid sequence: CASSLYPGLDYTF.

The chain has TRBV5-6 and TRBJ2-1; TRBD2 aligns across 10 bases. Germline trimming cut 3 bases from V and 3 bases from J; bases unmatched to any gene: 6. The length of the CDR3 is 16 residues. CDR1 and CDR2 from the germline V gene are SGHDT and YYEEEE. CDR3 DNA sequence: TGTGCCAGCAGCTCGTCAGGACTAGCGGACTACAATGAGCAGTTCTTC. Residues: CASSSSGLADYNEQFF.

The chain couples TRBV2 to TRBJ2-7; D not certain. The CDR3 extends over 11 amino acids. Trimming cost V 5 bases and J 6 bases, with 8 bases left between them. The germline gives CDR1 SNHLY, CDR2 FYNNEI. For the CDR3, the DNA is TGTGCCAGCAGTCCCGAAACCGAGCAGTACTTC. The encoded protein is CASSPETEQYF.

The V and J genes are TRBV28 and TRBJ2-1; 9 nucleotides align to TRBD2. The CDR3 extends over 11 amino acids. Germline CDR1 MDHEN, CDR2 SYDVKM. Trimming took 4 bases from V and 16 from J; bases not matched to a gene: 5. The CDR3 coding sequence is TGTGCCAGCAGTTACCCGGGACTAGCCTTCTTC. Translation gives CASSYPGLAFF.

The rearrangement links TRBV29-1 to TRBJ1-1, with D possibly being TRBD1 (6 bases). The CDR3 is 12 residues long. The germline V gene has CDR1 SQVTM and CDR2 ANQGSEA. Trimming shortened V by 4 bases and J by 4 bases, and 10 bases separated the two germline ends. Here the CDR3 DNA reads TGCAGCGTTGTACCAGGGGCCACTGAAGCTTTCTTT. It is translated as CSVVPGATEAFF. The full variable domain, completed using reference TRBV29-1 and TRBJ1-1, is SAVISQKPSRDICQRGTSLTIQCQVDSQVTMMFWYRQQPGQSLTLIATANQGSEATYESGFVIDKFPISRPNLTFSTLTVSNMSPEDSSIYLCSVVPGATEAFFGQGTRLTVV.

The V and J genes are TRBV5-1 and TRBJ2-5; D is tentatively TRBD1 or TRBD2 (5 bases each). Trimming pared 8 bases from V and 0 bases from J, leaving 14 bases between. The CDR3 covers 14 residues. The germline CDR1 and CDR2 sequences are SGHRS and YFSETQ. CDR3: CASTRGFHQETQYF. The CDR3 region has the DNA TGCGCCAGTACTAGGGGCTTCCACCAAGAGACCCAGTACTTC.

This clone was observed a few times. The chain is built from TRBV28 and TRBJ2-1; possibly TRBD2 for D (5 bases). Trimming pared 2 bases from V and 10 bases from J, leaving 9 bases between. The CDR3 consists of 12 residues. Germline-derived CDR1 and CDR2 are MDHEN and SYDVKM. DNA for the CDR3: TGTGCCAGCAGTTTAAGCGGTATAGAGCAGTTCTTC. It specifies CASSLSGIEQFF.

The chain carries TRBV7-9 and TRBJ2-5; D possibly matches TRBD1 or TRBD2 (7 bases each). V was cut by 5 bases and J by 4 bases, with 17 bases left in between. The CDR3 extends over 15 amino acids. Germline assignment: CDR1 SEHNR and CDR2 FQNEAQ (reference sequence). CDR3 DNA: TGTGCCAGCAGCCCCCGGGGGGCAGGGGGAGAGACCCAGTACTTC. It yields the protein CASSPRGAGGETQYF. Looking up the rest from reference TRBV7-9 and TRBJ2-5 gives the full variable domain: DTGVSQNPRHKITKRGQNVTFRCDPISEHNRLYWYRQTLGQGPEFLTYFQNEAQLEKSRLLSDRFSAERPKGSFSTLEIQRTEQGDSAMYLCASSPRGAGGETQYFGPGTRLLVL.

The chain links TRBV5-4 to TRBJ2-4; TRBD1 matches 9 bases. CDR1 is SGHNT and CDR2 is YYREEE in the germline V gene (reference sequence). This CDR3 comprises 14 residues. V gave up 4 bases and J gave up 6 bases; unmatched junction bases: 5. CDR3 DNA: TGTGCCAGCAGCCCCCCGGGACAGGGAAACATTCAGTACTTC. This sequence encodes CASSPPGQGNIQYF.

CDR3 nucleotide sequence: TGTGCCAGCAGTTACCGCGGCGGGGGGGAGCGGGCCAAAAACATTCAGTACTTC. Translating it yields CASSYRGGGERAKNIQYF. The rearrangement links TRBV27 to TRBJ2-4, with 9 bases aligning to TRBD2. Germline V gene sequence: CDR1 MNHEY, CDR2 SMNVEV (reference sequence). The junction had 11 bases not matched to a gene; V was cut back by 4 bases and J by 1 base. The CDR3 has 18 amino acids.

The V gene is TRBV27, the J gene TRBJ2-7, with 13 bases that match TRBD2. The CDR3 has 16 amino acids. Trimming took 5 bases from V and 6 from J; bases not matched to a gene: 10. Germline CDR1 reads MNHEY; CDR2 reads SMNVEV (reference sequence). CDR3 sequence: CASSPVGLAGVLEQYF. CDR3 bases: TGTGCCAGCAGTCCCGTTGGACTAGCGGGAGTGCTCGAGCAGTACTTC.

This clone was found a few times. The gene calls are TRBV29-1 and TRBJ1-4; tentatively, D is TRBD1 (5 bases). The CDR3 spans 13 residues. Germline-derived CDR1 and CDR2 are SQVTM and ANQGSEA. The ends were cut back, 1 base at V and 8 bases at J, with 11 bases in the middle. The CDR3 DNA is TGCAGCGTTGAAGGGCAGGGAGTGGAAAAACTGTTTTTT. Protein: CSVEGQGVEKLFF. The full variable domain, with the rest looked up from reference TRBV29-1 and TRBJ1-4, is SAVISQKPSRDICQRGTSLTIQCQVDSQVTMMFWYRQQPGQSLTLIATANQGSEATYESGFVIDKFPISRPNLTFSTLTVSNMSPEDSSIYLCSVEGQGVEKLFFGSGTQLSVL.

This chain uses TRBV6-5 with TRBJ1-1; D uncertain. This CDR3 has 15 amino acids. Germline V gene lookup returns CDR1 MNHEY and CDR2 SVGAGI. The V and J ends lost 5 bases and 2 bases respectively, with 15 bases between them. The CDR3 DNA reads as TGTGCCAGCAGTCAGCGACACCAGCCTAACACTGAAGCTTTCTTT. This sequence encodes CASSQRHQPNTEAFF.

This clone has only a few counts. This chain joins TRBV25-1 and TRBJ2-7, with 8 bases that match TRBD1. Per germline, CDR1 MGHDK and CDR2 SYGVNS. Germline trimming cut 3 bases from V and 4 bases from J; bases unmatched to any gene: 11. CDR3 length: 16 amino acids. The CDR3 region is CASSDPADDRGYEQYF. The CDR3 DNA follows: TGTGCCAGCAGTGACCCCGCTGACGACAGGGGATACGAGCAGTACTTC.

The chain combines TRBV28 with TRBJ2-1; D may correspond to TRBD1 or TRBD2 (5 bases each). V was clipped by 2 bases and J by 2 bases, with 13 bases between them. Germline V gives CDR1 MDHEN, CDR2 SYDVKM. CDR3 length: 16 amino acids. CDR3: CASSLPGTATYNEQFF. The CDR3 DNA sequence: TGTGCCAGCAGTTTACCGGGGACCGCTACCTACAATGAGCAGTTCTTC.

This rearrangement joins TRBV7-9 to TRBJ2-5, with D unresolved. V lost 3 bases to trimming and J lost 4 bases, with 9 bases between them. Germline CDR1 SEHNR, CDR2 FQNEAQ (reference sequence). This CDR3 spans 13 amino acids. CDR3 sequence (DNA): TGTGCCAGCAGCTTCGGTGGTCCAGAGACCCAGTACTTC. Translation gives CASSFGGPETQYF.

J is TRBJ1-5 and V is TRBV7-8; no reliable D call. V was pared by 1 base and J by 7 bases, with 14 bases between. This CDR3 is 15 amino acids long. CDR1 and CDR2 from the germline V gene are SGHVS and FQNEAQ. DNA for the CDR3: TGTGCCAGCAGCTTAGTAGGCCAGGTTGGGCAGCCCCAGCATTTT. Amino acids: CASSLVGQVGQPQHF.

The chain is built from TRBV5-1 and TRBJ1-1; 9 nucleotides line up with TRBD1. J gave up 3 bases and V 4 bases, and 7 bases lay outside the gene matches. The CDR3 is 15 residues long. Per germline, CDR1 SGHRS and CDR2 YFSETQ. The CDR3 here is CASSPWGQGDTEAFF. The CDR3 region has the DNA TGCGCCAGCAGCCCTTGGGGACAGGGAGACACTGAAGCTTTCTTT.

The chain couples TRBV4-1 to TRBJ2-2; no clear D gene. Germline CDR1 and CDR2: MGHRA and YSYEKL. CDR3 length: 15 amino acids. Trimming took off 1 base at V and 6 bases at J, with 12 bases between the two ends. CDR3 region: CASSQGLLVPGELFF. CDR3 nucleotide sequence: TGCGCCAGCAGCCAAGGGTTGCTAGTTCCCGGGGAGCTGTTTTTT.

This clone showed up just a few times. The chain employs TRBV29-1 and TRBJ1-5, with 7 bases that match TRBD1. Germline V lookup: CDR1 SQVTM, CDR2 ANQGSEA. The CDR3 totals 13 residues. J was trimmed by 6 bases and V by 4 bases; bases with no gene match: 6. Here the CDR3 reads CSVVDAGGQPQHF. Here the CDR3 DNA reads TGCAGCGTTGTTGATGCAGGGGGTCAGCCCCAGCATTTT.

This clone is judged medium-sized (0.01 to 0.1%). Other DNA sequences from this sample encode an identical CDR3 as well. This sequence joins TRBV18 and TRBJ2-7, with D possibly matching TRBD2 (6 bases). The CDR3 is 13 residues long. Trimming shortened V by 2 bases and J by 3 bases, and 8 bases separated the two germline ends. In germline, CDR1 is KGHSH, CDR2 LQKENI. The CDR3 sequence is CASSPGTGYEQYF. The CDR3 DNA follows: TGTGCCAGCTCACCAGGGACTGGCTACGAGCAGTACTTC.

The chain uses TRBV6-5 and TRBJ2-7, with 7 bases aligning to TRBD1. V was pared by 6 bases and J by 3 bases, with 11 bases of the junction left unmatched. Per germline, CDR1 MNHEY and CDR2 SVGAGI. The length of the CDR3 is 15 residues. In nucleotides, the CDR3 is TGTGCCAGCAGACTATCCGGGACAGAGTTCTACGAGCAGTACTTC. Translated: CASRLSGTEFYEQYF.

This clone was seen a handful of times. J is TRBJ2-5 and V is TRBV5-1; 9 bases fit TRBD1. In germline, CDR1 is SGHRS, CDR2 YFSETQ. V lost 0 bases, J lost 4 bases, and 4 bases stayed unmatched. This CDR3 region has 15 residues. CDR3 in amino acids: CASSLAGTGIETQYF. CDR3 DNA: TGCGCCAGCAGCTTGGCCGGGACAGGGATAGAGACCCAGTACTTC. The full variable domain, its missing parts supplied by reference TRBV5-1 and TRBJ2-5, is KAGVTQTPRYLIKTRGQQVTLSCSPISGHRSVSWYQQTPGQGLQFLFEYFSETQRNKGNFPGRFSGRQFSNSRSEMNVSTLELGDSALYLCASSLAGTGIETQYFGPGTRLLVL.

In its sample, this clone was seen a few times. This sequence joins TRBV29-1 and TRBJ2-1; 11 nucleotides align to TRBD2. This CDR3 has 13 amino acids. Germline lookup yields CDR1 SQVTM and CDR2 ANQGSEA. V lost 7 bases to trimming and J lost 7 bases; unmatched junction nucleotides: 6. The CDR3 protein is CSAEGLAANEQFF. The DNA of the CDR3 is TGCAGCGCGGAGGGACTAGCGGCTAATGAGCAGTTCTTC.

In DNA, the CDR3 is TGTGCCTGGAGTGTACTGAACACAGATACGCAGTATTTT. It is translated as CAWSVLNTDTQYF. The chain has TRBV30 and TRBJ2-3; D is ambiguous. Trimming removed 0 bases at V and 2 bases at J, with 6 bases between. Germline-derived CDR1 and CDR2 are GTSNPN and SVGIG (reference sequence). This CDR3 region has 13 residues.

In this sample, this clone turned up once. In DNA form, the CDR3 reads TGCAGCGACCGACAGGGGTTAAGAGATACGCAGTATTTT. It is translated as CSDRQGLRDTQYF. J is TRBJ2-3 and V is TRBV29-1, with 8 positions matching TRBD1. CDR1 and CDR2 (germline): SQVTM, ANQGSEA. V was clipped by 7 bases and J by 5 bases; unmatched bases: 8. This CDR3 has 13 amino acids.

This chain connects TRBV29-1 to TRBJ1-4; tentatively, D is TRBD1 (6 bases). Germline CDR1 and CDR2: SQVTM and ANQGSEA. The CDR3 is 14 residues long. V lost 4 bases to trimming and J lost 7 bases, with 16 bases between them. The DNA for the CDR3 is TGCAGCGTTGGTCCGGGCAAACAGGGTGAAAAACTGTTTTTT. Amino acid sequence: CSVGPGKQGEKLFF.

The V and J genes are TRBV30 and TRBJ2-7, with 10 bases fitting TRBD2. The ends lost 2 bases at V and 4 bases at J; junction bases unmatched: 17. This CDR3 has 18 residues. Germline CDR1 reads GTSNPN; CDR2 reads SVGIG (reference sequence). For the CDR3, the DNA is TGTGCCTGGAGTAGGTTTGCCCCGGCAGCGGGAGGGCGTTACGAGCAGTACTTC. Protein product: CAWSRFAPAAGGRYEQYF.

This chain links TRBV29-1 with TRBJ1-4; tentatively, D is TRBD1 (5 bases). Looked up from germline, CDR1 is SQVTM and CDR2 is ANQGSEA. CDR3 size: 13 residues. V was clipped by 5 bases and J by 7 bases, with 14 bases between them. This CDR3 reads CSVQGTEGEKLFF. For the CDR3, the DNA is TGCAGCGTTCAGGGTACGGAGGGTGAAAAACTGTTTTTT.